Listed below are T cell receptor beta chains from one sample, sequenced in a study of blood T cell repertoires in COVID-19. Data came from immunoSEQ multiplex PCR; TCRdb stores just in-frame clones and leaves some out. The table shows about 83,000 clones, with 85% to 90% occurring only once. What was sequenced was peripheral blood. All receptors derive from a woman older than 75 in a cohort sampled during active or convalescent COVID-19. Both conserved end residues are part of each CDR3. The D gene is left open where the match is weak. Some rows have no size entry. The others give once, few or many, or a class for an expanded clone.

clone size,D gene,V gene,J gene,CDR3 DNA,CDR3 protein
.,TRBD1,TRBV24-1,TRBJ1-5,TGTGCCACCAGTGAGGACAGGGGCGGTCAGCCCCAGCATTTT,CATSEDRGGQPQHF
.,TRBD1,TRBV30,TRBJ1-3,TGTGCCTGGATTGGGACAGGGTCTGGAAACACCATATATTTT,CAWIGTGSGNTIYF
once,.,TRBV5-4,TRBJ1-2,TGTGCCAGCAGCTTACAGGGTGGCTACACCTTC,CASSLQGGYTF
.,TRBD1,TRBV5-5,TRBJ1-3,TGTGCCAGCAGCTTGATAGGGACAGGGGCTGGAAACACCATATATTTT,CASSLIGTGAGNTIYF
.,.,TRBV3-1/TRBV3-2,TRBJ1-1,TGTGCCAGCAGCCAAACAGTGAACACTGAAGCTTTCTTT,CASSQTVNTEAFF
.,.,TRBV6-1,TRBJ2-3,TGTGCCAGCAGTGAATCGGTCACCTCCACAGATACGCAGTATTTT,CASSESVTSTDTQYF
.,TRBD1,TRBV28,TRBJ2-7,TGTGCCAGCAGTTTTCTCCGGGACAGGGTCGAGCAGTACTTC,CASSFLRDRVEQYF
.,TRBD1,TRBV5-5,TRBJ1-2,TGTGCCAGCAGCTCGACCTCCACAGGGGGTGCGCGTTATGGCTACACCTTC,CASSSTSTGGARYGYTF
.,.,TRBV20-1,TRBJ2-5,TGCAGTGCTAGTTTTGGGGCAGAGACCCAGTACTTC,CSASFGAETQYF
.,TRBD1,TRBV4-2,TRBJ1-6,TGTGCCAGCAGCCAAGATATAGGGGGCAGTAATTCACCCCTCCACTTT,CASSQDIGGSNSPLHF
.,TRBD2,TRBV5-1,TRBJ2-3,TGCGCCAGCCAGGGACTAGCGGGAGCCGGAGATACGCAGTATTTT,CASQGLAGAGDTQYF
.,.,TRBV7-9,TRBJ2-1,TGTGCCAGCAGCTTAGACAGGGGACTGGGAGGTGAGCAGTTCTTC,CASSLDRGLGGEQFF
.,.,TRBV2,TRBJ1-4,TGTGCCAGCAGTGCCCAGGGGCTCGCTAATGAAAAACTGTTTTTT,CASSAQGLANEKLFF
.,.,TRBV6-5,TRBJ1-2,TGTGCCAGCAGGCGCGATCCGGGACAAAACTATGGCTACACCTTC,CASRRDPGQNYGYTF
.,TRBD2,TRBV18,TRBJ2-1,TGTGCCAGCTCACCTCCGGGACTAGCGGGCAATGAGCAGTTCTTC,CASSPPGLAGNEQFF
.,.,TRBV7-3,TRBJ2-5,TGTGCCAGCAGCTTGAGCGGTCAAGAGACCCAGTACTTC,CASSLSGQETQYF
.,.,TRBV24-1,TRBJ1-2,TGTGCCACCCCTCCCACCCCCCCCGAGGACTATGGCTACACCTTC,CATPPTPPEDYGYTF
medium-sized,TRBD2,TRBV5-1,TRBJ2-1,TGCGCCAGCAGCTTGGCTCCCTTAGCGGGACCTTACAATGAGCAGTTCTTC,CASSLAPLAGPYNEQFF
.,TRBD1,TRBV6-2/TRBV6-3,TRBJ1-2,TGTGCCAGCAGTTATTCCCCACCCGACAGGGCGGGCGGCTACACCTTC,CASSYSPPDRAGGYTF
once,TRBD1,TRBV6-5,TRBJ1-4,TGTGCCAGCACACAGGGGAGATCTAATGAAAAACTGTTTTTT,CASTQGRSNEKLFF
few,TRBD1,TRBV18,TRBJ1-4,TGTGCCAGCTCACCAACACAGGGGACGCGTGAAAAACTGTTTTTT,CASSPTQGTREKLFF
.,.,TRBV4-1,TRBJ1-6,TGCGCCAGCAGCCAAGAGAACCTAAATTCACCCCTCCACTTT,CASSQENLNSPLHF
few,.,TRBV2,TRBJ1-1,TGTGCCAGCAGCCCGACAGCTTTAAACACTGAAGCTTTCTTT,CASSPTALNTEAFF
.,TRBD2,TRBV6-5,TRBJ2-7,TGTGCCAGCAGTTCGGAGGGACTAGCGGGAGGACGGGAGCAGTACTTC,CASSSEGLAGGREQYF
.,TRBD1,TRBV6-5,TRBJ1-5,TGTGCCAGCGACAGGGATTTTAGTCAGCCCCAGCATTTT,CASDRDFSQPQHF
.,TRBD1,TRBV6-5,TRBJ1-5,TGTGCCAGCACCTTCCTCGGGACAGCCCCTCATTTT,CASTFLGTAPHF
.,TRBD1,TRBV28,TRBJ1-2,TGTGCCAGCAGTGTACACAGGGGAAACTATGGCTACACCTTC,CASSVHRGNYGYTF
.,.,TRBV24-1,TRBJ2-1,TGTGCCACCAGTGACCAGGGTCCCTACAATGAGCAGTTCTTC,CATSDQGPYNEQFF
.,TRBD1,TRBV5-1,TRBJ2-1,TGCGCCAGCAGCTTGACAGGGGAGTCCTACAATGAGCAGTTCTTC,CASSLTGESYNEQFF
.,TRBD1,TRBV29-1,TRBJ2-7,TGCAGCGTTGATGGGACAGGCTCTACCGAGCAGTACTTC,CSVDGTGSTEQYF
.,.,TRBV30,TRBJ1-4,TGTGCCTGGGGACACCTAGATGAAAAACTGTTTTTT,CAWGHLDEKLFF
.,TRBD1,TRBV10-2,TRBJ2-7,TGCGCCAGCTCCCGGACAGGGCTCGAGCAGTACTTC,CASSRTGLEQYF
.,.,TRBV18,TRBJ1-6,TGTGCCAGCTCACCAGACAGCAATTCACCCCTCCACTTT,CASSPDSNSPLHF
once,TRBD1,TRBV7-7,TRBJ1-1,TGTGCTAGCAGCTTAGCCCGGGACAGGGCTTTTGTCACTGAAGCTTTCTTT,CASSLARDRAFVTEAFF
.,.,TRBV7-6,TRBJ2-6,TGTGCCAGCAGCCCAACAGGGTTAAGGATCTCTGGGGCCAACGTCCTGACTTTC,CASSPTGLRISGANVLTF
.,.,TRBV6-5,TRBJ2-3,TGTGCCAGCAGTTACTCCGGTCCTCCAACAGATACGCAGTATTTT,CASSYSGPPTDTQYF
.,TRBD2,TRBV30,TRBJ2-2,TGTGCCTGGAGTGTACTTTGGAGCGGGGCGAACACCGGGGAGCTGTTTTTT,CAWSVLWSGANTGELFF